Shown below are 27 T cell receptor beta chains from a single sample sequenced in a study of blood T cell repertoires in COVID-19. The table came from immunoSEQ multiplex PCR; TCRdb's copy has only in-frame clones and leaves some out. The profile covers 130,000 to 150,000 clones, with roughly four fifths appearing a single time and roughly 8% taken by the ten largest. Input material: peripheral blood. The receptors were gathered from a human donor with acute or convalescent COVID-19. The donor label of this sample is uncertain.

The chain is built from TRBV14 and TRBJ1-2; no clear D gene. The length of the CDR3 is 15 residues. V was shortened by 0 bases and J by 4 bases, with 12 bases between the two germline ends. Germline-derived CDR1 and CDR2 are SGHDN and FVKESK. Here the CDR3 reads CASSQETQDFYGYTF. CDR3 coding DNA: TGTGCCAGCAGCCAAGAGACCCAGGATTTCTATGGCTACACCTTC. The full variable domain, rest sourced from reference TRBV14 and TRBJ1-2, is EAGVTQFPSHSVIEKGQTVTLRCDPISGHDNLYWYRRVMGKEIKFLLHFVKESKQDESGMPNNRFLAERTGGTYSTLKVQPAELEDSGVYFCASSQETQDFYGYTFGSGTRLTVV.

Only a few counts were recorded for this clone. The chain employs TRBV27 and TRBJ1-5; TRBD1 agrees at 7 bases. J lost 3 bases, V lost 1 base, and 3 bases had no gene match. This CDR3 spans 15 amino acids. Germline assignment: CDR1 MNHEY and CDR2 SMNVEV (reference sequence). Here the CDR3 reads CASSLFRGDNQPQHF. DNA of the CDR3: TGTGCCAGCAGTTTATTCAGGGGGGACAATCAGCCCCAGCATTTT.

This chain uses TRBV27 with TRBJ1-1; TRBD1 is a possible D gene (6 bases). Germline V gene lookup returns CDR1 MNHEY and CDR2 SMNVEV (reference sequence). The ends were cut back, 0 bases at V and 10 bases at J, with 15 bases in the middle. This CDR3 contains 14 residues. CDR3 region: CASSLSPGDYVAFF. The CDR3, as DNA: TGTGCCAGCAGTTTATCCCCAGGGGATTACGTAGCTTTCTTT.

A few counts support this clone. The CDR3 reads CASINRGGWTEAFF. CDR3 nucleotide sequence: TGCGCCAGCATAAACAGGGGCGGATGGACTGAAGCTTTCTTT. V is TRBV10-2 and J is TRBJ1-1, with 7 positions matching TRBD1. V trimming: 7 bases; J trimming: 5 bases; junction bases outside the gene matches: 10. Per the germline V gene, CDR1 is WSHSY and CDR2 is SAAADI. The CDR3 extends over 14 amino acids.

The chain carries TRBV2 and TRBJ2-2; D might be TRBD2 (6 bases). CDR1 SNHLY and CDR2 FYNNEI come from the germline V gene. The CDR3 has 13 amino acids. The germline V and J ends were trimmed by 6 bases and 5 bases, with 10 bases remaining between them. The CDR3 DNA is TGTGCCAGCAGGGGGGACTTAACCGGGGAGCTGTTTTTT. Protein: CASRGDLTGELFF.

In this sample, this clone turned up once. V and J are TRBV5-4 and TRBJ2-1, with 8 positions matching TRBD2. The CDR3 totals 16 residues. The V and J ends lost 3 bases and 0 bases, in that order; junction bases with no gene match: 5. Germline CDR1 and CDR2: SGHNT and YYREEE (reference sequence). CDR3 protein: CASSSAGGRSYNEQFF. In DNA form, the CDR3 reads TGTGCCAGCAGCTCGGCGGGGGGCCGCTCCTACAATGAGCAGTTCTTC. The variable domain in full, with the rest retrieved from reference TRBV5-4 and TRBJ2-1, is ETGVTQSPTHLIKTRGQQVTLRCSSQSGHNTVSWYQQALGQGPQFIFQYYREEENGRGNFPPRFSGLQFPNYSSELNVNALELDDSALYLCASSSAGGRSYNEQFFGPGTRLTVL.

The rearrangement joins TRBV12-3 or TRBV12-4 to TRBJ1-2; a weak D match, TRBD1 (5 bases). Trimming removed 2 bases from V and 8 bases from J, with 12 bases in between. The CDR3 length is 13 residues. The CDR3 spells CASSLWRGEGYTF. In nucleotides, the CDR3 is TGTGCCAGCAGTTTATGGCGGGGGGAAGGCTACACCTTC.

The rearrangement uses TRBV14 and TRBJ2-2, with a tentative D call TRBD2 (5 bases). CDR1 and CDR2 (germline): SGHDN, FVKESK. V was trimmed by 0 bases and J by 8 bases, leaving 13 bases between them. There are 15 residues in the CDR3. The CDR3 spells CASSQELPGMGELFF. CDR3 DNA sequence: TGTGCCAGCAGCCAAGAGCTTCCGGGGATGGGGGAGCTGTTTTTT. The full variable domain, its missing parts supplied by reference TRBV14 and TRBJ2-2, is EAGVTQFPSHSVIEKGQTVTLRCDPISGHDNLYWYRRVMGKEIKFLLHFVKESKQDESGMPNNRFLAERTGGTYSTLKVQPAELEDSGVYFCASSQELPGMGELFFGEGSRLTVL.

The chain uses TRBV24-1 and TRBJ1-4; 9 bases are shared with TRBD1. The trim removed 2 bases at V and 5 bases at J, leaving 2 bases unmatched. The CDR3 has 15 residues. The germline CDR1 and CDR2 sequences are KGHDR and SFDVKD. CDR3 DNA: TGTGCCACCAGTGATTCCGGGACAGGGAATGAAAAACTGTTTTTT. Protein sequence: CATSDSGTGNEKLFF.

This clone has more than one count but fewer than ten. The gene calls are TRBV30 and TRBJ1-2, with TRBD1 matching 9 bases. V lost 7 bases to trimming and J lost 7 bases; unmatched junction nucleotides: 13. CDR1 GTSNPN and CDR2 SVGIG come from the germline V gene (reference sequence). CDR3 length: 14 amino acids. CDR3 nucleotides: TGTGCCTTTCTCGGGACAGGGAGGTTGGGTGGCTACACCTTC. Translated, it gives CAFLGTGRLGGYTF.

This rearrangement joins TRBV6-1 to TRBJ1-2; possibly TRBD1 for D (6 bases). This CDR3 has 11 residues. V was clipped by 2 bases and J by 13 bases, with 11 bases between them. Germline-derived CDR1 and CDR2 are MNHNS and SASEGT. CDR3 DNA: TGTGCCAGCAGTGAAAGTGGGGGCGGCACCTTC. Protein product: CASSESGGGTF.

A few counts support this clone. V gene TRBV24-1 combines with J gene TRBJ2-1, with 14 bases matching TRBD2. CDR1 and CDR2 (germline): KGHDR, SFDVKD. The CDR3 spans 14 residues. Unmatched junction bases numbered 3, after V lost 7 bases and J lost 8 bases. This CDR3 is CATRTSGGVDEQFF. CDR3 nucleotide sequence: TGTGCCACCAGGACTAGCGGGGGGGTCGATGAGCAGTTCTTC.

The CDR3 region has the DNA TGTGCCAGCAGTGACTTACCCTCGGGAAGCGACACAGATACGCAGTATTTT. It translates to CASSDLPSGSDTDTQYF. The V call is TRBV6-1, the J call TRBJ2-3; possible D gene TRBD2, 5 bases. CDR3 size: 17 residues. V shed 3 bases and J shed 2 bases, with 18 bases lying between them. Germline loops: CDR1 MNHNS, CDR2 SASEGT.

V gene TRBV5-4 combines with J gene TRBJ2-7; TRBD1 might be the D (6 bases). The CDR3 is 12 residues long. Per germline, CDR1 SGHNT and CDR2 YYREEE (reference sequence). The V end was cut by 4 bases, the J end by 3 bases, with 8 bases between. The CDR3 spells CASSMDSYEQYF. The CDR3 nucleotides are TGTGCCAGCAGCATGGACAGCTACGAGCAGTACTTC.

This chain links TRBV24-1 with TRBJ2-2; D possibly corresponds to TRBD1 (6 bases). The CDR3 has 16 residues. Trimming shortened V by 0 bases and J by 6 bases, and 13 bases separated the two germline ends. Germline loops: CDR1 KGHDR, CDR2 SFDVKD. The CDR3 region is CATSDLPPRGSGELFF. CDR3 nucleotides: TGTGCCACCAGTGATTTGCCCCCGAGGGGGTCCGGGGAGCTGTTTTTT.

V usage is TRBV5-8 and J usage is TRBJ2-1, with 10 bases fitting TRBD1. Per the germline V gene, CDR1 is SGHTS and CDR2 is YDEGEE. CDR3 length: 17 amino acids. V was clipped by 3 bases and J by 7 bases; unmatched bases: 13. The chain's CDR3 is CASSSTGGTFITNEQFF. In DNA, the CDR3 is TGTGCCAGCAGCTCGACAGGGGGCACCTTCATTACAAATGAGCAGTTCTTC.

The chain uses TRBV3-1 (or the pseudogene TRBV3-2) and TRBJ1-6, with TRBD1 matching 10 bases. CDR3 length: 15 residues. Trimming cost V 6 bases and J 10 bases; bases outside gene matches: 9. Germline CDR1 is LGHDT and CDR2 is YNNKEL (reference sequence). CDR3 loop: CASSYGTGEISPLHF. The CDR3 DNA is TGTGCCAGCAGTTATGGGACAGGGGAAATATCACCCCTCCACTTT.

The chain couples TRBV6-1 to TRBJ2-1, with 9 nucleotides matching TRBD2. The J segment lost 4 bases and the V segment lost 4 bases, leaving 14 bases of the junction unmatched. The CDR3 loop spans 18 amino acids. Germline CDR1 is MNHNS and CDR2 is SASEGT. CDR3 protein: CASSVPARGGATYNEQFF. The CDR3 coding sequence is TGTGCCAGCAGTGTTCCTGCCCGCGGGGGGGCTACTTACAATGAGCAGTTCTTC.

The chain recombines TRBV20-1 with TRBJ2-4, with 8 bases matching TRBD1. Germline V gene sequence: CDR1 DFQATT, CDR2 SNEGSKA (reference sequence). This CDR3 comprises 11 residues. Here the CDR3 reads CRVQGGDIQYF. The CDR3 DNA is TGCAGGGTACAGGGGGGAGACATTCAGTACTTC.

The V and J genes are TRBV4-1 and TRBJ1-2; 7 nucleotides align to TRBD1. The CDR3 runs to 15 residues. The ends lost 5 bases at V and 0 bases at J; junction bases unmatched: 6. Germline V gene lookup returns CDR1 MGHRA and CDR2 YSYEKL. CDR3 residues: CASSSSDRPNYGYTF. In DNA form, the CDR3 reads TGCGCCAGCAGCTCATCGGACAGGCCTAACTATGGCTACACCTTC.

The J gene is TRBJ1-1, the V gene TRBV6-4; D is unclear. The CDR3 runs 14 residues. The germline V gene has CDR1 MRHNA and CDR2 SNTAGT. V lost 6 bases and J 4 bases, leaving 15 bases between the germline ends. The CDR3 sequence: CASRADSVGTEAFF. The CDR3 DNA reads TGTGCCAGCAGGGCAGACTCTGTAGGCACTGAAGCTTTCTTT.

This clone was detected only once. The rearrangement links TRBV27 to TRBJ1-2; D is possibly TRBD1 (6 bases). CDR1 and CDR2 from the germline V gene are MNHEY and SMNVEV (reference sequence). CDR3 length equals 16 residues. With 5 bases removed from V and 4 bases from J, the gap between germline ends came to 20 bases. The CDR3 loop is CASSLHGGADPYGYTF. The CDR3, as DNA: TGTGCCAGCAGTCTCCACGGGGGGGCAGACCCCTATGGCTACACCTTC.

The chain employs TRBV19 and TRBJ1-1; 7 nucleotides align to TRBD1. The germline V gene encodes CDR1 LNHDA and CDR2 SQIVND (reference sequence). CDR3 length: 12 residues. V was pared by 7 bases and J by 4 bases, with 3 bases of the junction left unmatched. CDR3 DNA sequence: TGTGCCAGTAACAGGGGAACCACTGAAGCTTTCTTT. Amino acids: CASNRGTTEAFF.

The genes are TRBV11-2 and TRBJ2-4; D might be TRBD2 (6 bases). The CDR3 has 15 amino acids. The germline CDR1 and CDR2 sequences are SGHAT and FQNNGV. Trimming pared 3 bases from V and 6 bases from J, leaving 15 bases between. CDR3 DNA: TGTGCCAGCAGCTTGCTGGGACTTAGCCTAAACATTCAGTACTTC. Translating it yields CASSLLGLSLNIQYF.

This chain links TRBV6-6 with TRBJ2-3; 8 bases are shared with TRBD2. CDR3 length: 15 amino acids. Germline V lookup: CDR1 MNHNY, CDR2 SVGAGI (reference sequence). With V trimmed by 5 bases and J by 5 bases, 9 bases remained unmatched. This chain's CDR3 is CASSPSGGYGDTQYF. CDR3 coding DNA: TGTGCCAGCAGTCCCTCGGGGGGGTACGGAGATACGCAGTATTTT.

This clone was found a few times. The V gene is TRBV19, the J gene TRBJ2-3; D gene unclear. The V and J ends lost 5 bases and 0 bases respectively, with 6 bases between them. The germline V gene encodes CDR1 LNHDA and CDR2 SQIVND (reference sequence). The CDR3 is made up of 13 amino acids. The DNA of the CDR3 is TGTGCCAGTAGTTACGGTAGCACAGATACGCAGTATTTT. Its translation: CASSYGSTDTQYF.

The chain employs TRBV24-1 and TRBJ1-5; D gene unclear. The V gene's germline CDR1 is KGHDR and CDR2 SFDVKD. V lost 5 bases and J lost 1, with 8 bases in between. The CDR3 runs to 14 residues. The CDR3 here is CATSAGSSNQPQHF. DNA for the CDR3: TGTGCCACCAGTGCGGGATCGAGCAATCAGCCCCAGCATTTT.